This T cell receptor beta chain appears in the sequencing data of a study of shared clonotypes between healthy human individuals. Trimming shortened V by 2 bases and J by 0 bases, and 13 bases separated the two germline ends. The CDR3 is 16 amino acids. Germline CDR1 is MNHNY and CDR2 is SVGAGI (reference sequence). Produced via immunoSEQ multiplex PCR; TCRdb's table is partial and in-frame only. The repertoire holds roughly 1 million clones, around 75% seen once, with about 1.5% in the top ten. General study findings and limits: Sharing across several donors was seen in 4.5% to 5.5% of naive CD4 clonotypes. Blood was the sole source, and tissue repertoires probably differ.

Note on this clone: What it binds is unknown.

The chain is built from TRBV6-6 and TRBJ1-2; no reliable D call. This clonotype was obtained from a young man in good health. Source material: memory CD4+ T cells sorted from blood. The subset: CD45RA-negative fraction. CDR3 bases: TGTGCCAGCAGTTACAGAATGAGGAGTTCTAACTATGGCTACACCTTC. The encoded protein is CASSYRMRSSNYGYTF.